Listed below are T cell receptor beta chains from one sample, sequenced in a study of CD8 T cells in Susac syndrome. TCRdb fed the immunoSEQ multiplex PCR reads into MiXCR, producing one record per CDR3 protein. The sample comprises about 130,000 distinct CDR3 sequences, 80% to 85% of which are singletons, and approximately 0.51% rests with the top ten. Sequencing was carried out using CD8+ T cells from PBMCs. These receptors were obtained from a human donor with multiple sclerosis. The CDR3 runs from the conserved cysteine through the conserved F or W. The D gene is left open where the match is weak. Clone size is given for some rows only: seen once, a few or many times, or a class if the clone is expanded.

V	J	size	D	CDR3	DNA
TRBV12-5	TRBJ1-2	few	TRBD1	CASGPPDRGGGYTF	TGTGCTAGTGGTCCGCCGGACAGGGGCGGCGGCTACACCTTC
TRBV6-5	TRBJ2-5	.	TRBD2	CASSYGLAGFEETQYF	TGTGCCAGCAGTTACGGACTAGCGGGCTTTGAAGAGACCCAGTACTTC
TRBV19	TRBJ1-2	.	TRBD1	CASSTSGQGDGYTF	TGTGCCAGTAGTACCTCTGGACAGGGTGATGGCTACACCTTC
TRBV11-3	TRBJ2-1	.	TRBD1	CASSFHRGEQFF	TGTGCCAGCAGCTTCCACAGGGGTGAGCAGTTCTTC
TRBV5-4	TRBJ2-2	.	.	CASSFPEGGELFF	TGTGCCAGCAGCTTTCCGGAGGGCGGGGAGCTGTTTTTT
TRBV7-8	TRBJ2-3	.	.	CASSLSQHTDTQYF	TGTGCCAGCAGCTTGTCTCAGCACACAGATACGCAGTATTTT
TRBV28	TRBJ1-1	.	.	CASSRRMAANTEAFF	TGTGCCAGCAGTCGCCGTATGGCGGCGAACACTGAAGCTTTCTTT
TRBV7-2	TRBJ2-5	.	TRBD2	CASSSSGGVQETQYF	TGTGCCAGCAGCTCTAGTGGGGGGGTACAAGAGACCCAGTACTTC
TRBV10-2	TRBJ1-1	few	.	CASSESIITDTEAFF	TGCGCCAGCAGTGAGTCGATAATCACAGACACTGAAGCTTTCTTT
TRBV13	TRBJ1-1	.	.	CASNGGQTGFGTEAFF	TGTGCCAGCAACGGAGGCCAAACAGGGTTTGGGACTGAAGCTTTCTTT
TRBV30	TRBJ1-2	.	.	CAWSGDIYGYTF	TGTGCCTGGAGTGGGGACATCTATGGCTACACCTTC
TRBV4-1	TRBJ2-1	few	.	CASSQDRGSNEQFF	TGCGCCAGCAGCCAAGATAGGGGTTCCAATGAGCAGTTCTTC
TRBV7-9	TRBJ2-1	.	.	CASSSGTPENEQFF	TGTGCCAGCAGCTCCGGGACTCCGGAGAATGAGCAGTTCTTC
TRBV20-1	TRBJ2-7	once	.	CSARDDMAGRDYEQYF	TGCAGTGCTAGAGATGATATGGCGGGCAGGGATTACGAGCAGTACTTC
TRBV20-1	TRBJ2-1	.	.	CSARDGNNEQFF	TGCAGTGCTAGAGACGGAAACAATGAGCAGTTCTTC